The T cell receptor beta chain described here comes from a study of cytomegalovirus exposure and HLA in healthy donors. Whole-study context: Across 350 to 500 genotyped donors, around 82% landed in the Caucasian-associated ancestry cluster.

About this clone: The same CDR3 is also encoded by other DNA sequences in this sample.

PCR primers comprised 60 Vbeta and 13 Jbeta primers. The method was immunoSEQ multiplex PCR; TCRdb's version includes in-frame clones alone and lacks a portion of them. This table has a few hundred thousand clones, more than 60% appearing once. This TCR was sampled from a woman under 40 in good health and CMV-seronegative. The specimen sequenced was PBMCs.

The CDR3 sequence is CASSLQGVQETQYF. CDR3 DNA: TGCGCCAGCAGCTTGCAGGGGGTTCAAGAGACCCAGTACTTC. The J gene is TRBJ2-5, the V gene TRBV5-1, with TRBD1 matching over 7 bases. The V segment lost 1 base and the J segment 2 bases; nucleotides outside the gene matches: 2. Germline CDR1 reads SGHRS; CDR2 reads YFSETQ. The length of the CDR3 is 14 residues.